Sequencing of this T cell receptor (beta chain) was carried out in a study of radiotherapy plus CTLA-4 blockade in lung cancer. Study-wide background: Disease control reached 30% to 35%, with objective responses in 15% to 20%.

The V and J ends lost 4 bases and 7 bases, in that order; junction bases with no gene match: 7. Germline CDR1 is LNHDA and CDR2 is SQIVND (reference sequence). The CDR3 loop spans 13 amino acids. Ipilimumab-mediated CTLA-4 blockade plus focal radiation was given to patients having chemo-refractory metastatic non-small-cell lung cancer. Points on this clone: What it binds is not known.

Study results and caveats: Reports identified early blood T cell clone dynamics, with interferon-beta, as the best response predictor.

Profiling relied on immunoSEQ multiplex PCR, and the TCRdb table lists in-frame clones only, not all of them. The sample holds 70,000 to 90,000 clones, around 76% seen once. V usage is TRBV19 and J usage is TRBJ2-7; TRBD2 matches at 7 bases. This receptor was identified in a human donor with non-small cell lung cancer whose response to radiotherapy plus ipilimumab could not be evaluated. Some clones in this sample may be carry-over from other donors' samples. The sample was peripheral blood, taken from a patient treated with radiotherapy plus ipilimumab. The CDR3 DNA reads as TGTGCCAGTAGTACCCTGGGGGAGGGGGAGCAGTACTTC. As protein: CASSTLGEGEQYF.